The rows below give T cell receptor beta chains drawn from one sample of a study of PD-1 blockade in classical Hodgkin lymphoma. The repertoire was sequenced with immunoSEQ multiplex PCR; TCRdb's copy has only in-frame clones and lacks some. The sample includes fewer than 90,000 clones, just over 90% of them seen just once. The material was peripheral blood mononuclear cells (PBMCs), obtained at baseline. Every receptor here comes from a human donor with classical Hodgkin lymphoma. CDR3s leave out the opening cysteine and the closing phenylalanine or tryptophan. Fields, in order: D gene, clone size, J gene, V gene, CDR3 protein. D genes are given only for firm matches. Rows may omit the clone size; those that give it use once, few, many or a size class.

TRBD1 | . | TRBJ1-2 | TRBV28 | ASSPRTGDPLESGYT
. | . | TRBJ2-1 | TRBV6-5 | ASSPGRINEQF
. | . | TRBJ1-4 | TRBV7-8 | ARPCIGLF
. | . | TRBJ2-1 | TRBV5-1 | ASSLGVYNEQF
TRBD1 | . | TRBJ2-3 | TRBV5-1 | ASSFGRGQVGTDTQY
. | . | TRBJ2-3 | TRBV10-2 | ASSDASETDTQY
. | . | TRBJ2-3 | TRBV10-3 | AIKEGPTDTQY
. | . | TRBJ2-1 | TRBV6-5 | ASSYSSVGAYNEQF
TRBD1 | once | TRBJ1-1 | TRBV5-4 | ASSLDSGGNTEAF
TRBD1 | once | TRBJ1-1 | TRBV5-1 | ASSIDRGNTEAF
TRBD2 | . | TRBJ2-7 | TRBV4-3 | ASSHEAGGSYEQY
. | . | TRBJ2-5 | TRBV5-4 | ASSLAVTTGYQETQY
TRBD2 | . | TRBJ2-5 | TRBV4-2 | ASSQERWLADQETQY
TRBD1 | . | TRBJ2-7 | TRBV2 | ASSRDRGTAYEQY
TRBD1 | . | TRBJ2-7 | TRBV2 | ASSESGTGFGEQY
. | . | TRBJ2-5 | TRBV5-6 | ASSLEATFGGETQY
. | . | TRBJ1-4 | TRBV6-6 | ASSSNEKLF
. | once | TRBJ2-4 | TRBV27 | ASSFGGAKNIQY
. | . | TRBJ2-4 | TRBV27 | ASSLTEGNIQY
. | . | TRBJ1-2 | TRBV19 | ASKATGEVGYT
. | . | TRBJ1-2 | TRBV21-1 | ASSSRLGARGYT
. | . | TRBJ2-1 | TRBV7-9 | ASSPPHRANNEQF
. | . | TRBJ2-7 | TRBV5-1 | ARRTYEQY
TRBD1 | . | TRBJ2-7 | TRBV4-1 | ASSQNTGEPYEQY
. | . | TRBJ1-6 | TRBV4-2 | ASSQVQGPGNNSPLH